This TCR beta chain was retrieved from a study of CD8+ T cells in alopecia areata. RNA, once extracted, was reverse transcribed into cDNA for use as the sequencing template. Some clones are missing from TCRdb's copy, which holds only in-frame ones; the method was immunoSEQ multiplex PCR. This sample has some 200,000 clones, with less than 50% found just once. The CDR3 spans 13 residues. CDR1 is SGHRS and CDR2 is YFSETQ in the germline V gene. Trimming shortened V by 3 bases and J by 9 bases, and 13 bases separated the two germline ends. As to treatment: oral pan-JAK inhibitor, 5-10 mg twice daily. The J gene is TRBJ2-1, the V gene TRBV5-1; weak D call: TRBD2 (5 bases). The clonotype originates from a human donor with alopecia areata. This specimen was CD4+ T cells sorted from blood, taken around week 37, from a patient treated with tofacitinib. The CDR3 region has the DNA TGCGCCAGCAGCTCGAGGGTGACTTTTGAGCAGTTCTTC. This gives the protein CASSSRVTFEQFF.